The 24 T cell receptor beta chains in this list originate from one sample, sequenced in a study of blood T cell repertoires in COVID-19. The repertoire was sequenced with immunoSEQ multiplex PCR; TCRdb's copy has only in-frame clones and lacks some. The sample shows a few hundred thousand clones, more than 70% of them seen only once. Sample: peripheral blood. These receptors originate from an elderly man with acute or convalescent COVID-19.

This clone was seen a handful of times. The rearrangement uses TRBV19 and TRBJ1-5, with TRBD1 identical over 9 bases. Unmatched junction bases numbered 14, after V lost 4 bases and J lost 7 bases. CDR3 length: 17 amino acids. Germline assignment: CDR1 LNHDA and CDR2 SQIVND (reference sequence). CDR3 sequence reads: CASSTRTGGTVPQPQHF. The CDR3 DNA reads TGTGCCAGTAGTACCAGAACAGGGGGCACGGTTCCACAGCCCCAGCATTTT.

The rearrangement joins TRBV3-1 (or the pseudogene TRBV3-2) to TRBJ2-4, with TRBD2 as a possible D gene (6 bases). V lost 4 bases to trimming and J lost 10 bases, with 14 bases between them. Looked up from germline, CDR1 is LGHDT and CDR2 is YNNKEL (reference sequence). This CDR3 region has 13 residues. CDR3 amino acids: CASSPGTGRIQYF. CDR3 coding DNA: TGTGCCAGCAGCCCCGGGACCGGGAGAATTCAGTACTTC.

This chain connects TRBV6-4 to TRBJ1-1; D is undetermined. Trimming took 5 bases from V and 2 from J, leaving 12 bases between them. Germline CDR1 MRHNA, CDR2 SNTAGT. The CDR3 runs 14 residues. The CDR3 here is CASSSETANTEAFF. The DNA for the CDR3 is TGTGCCAGCAGTAGCGAGACGGCAAACACTGAAGCTTTCTTT.

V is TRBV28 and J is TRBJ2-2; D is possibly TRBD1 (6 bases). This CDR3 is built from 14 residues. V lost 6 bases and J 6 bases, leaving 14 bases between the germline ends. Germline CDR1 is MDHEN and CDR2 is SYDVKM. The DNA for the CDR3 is TGTGCCAGCAGCCCGACAGGCCGGGCCGGGGAGCTGTTTTTT. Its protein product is CASSPTGRAGELFF. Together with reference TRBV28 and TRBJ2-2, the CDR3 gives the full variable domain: DVKVTQSSRYLVKRTGEKVFLECVQDMDHENMFWYRQDPGLGLRLIYFSYDVKMKEKGDIPEGYSVSREKKERFSLILESASTNQTSMYLCASSPTGRAGELFFGEGSRLTVL.

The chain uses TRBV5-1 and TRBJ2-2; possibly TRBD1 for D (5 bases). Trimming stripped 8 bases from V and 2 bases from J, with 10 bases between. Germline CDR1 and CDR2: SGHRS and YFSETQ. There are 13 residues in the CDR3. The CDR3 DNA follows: TGCGCCAGTACCTGGGGCAACACCGGGGAGCTGTTTTTT. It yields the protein CASTWGNTGELFF. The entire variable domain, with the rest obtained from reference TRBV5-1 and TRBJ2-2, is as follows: KAGVTQTPRYLIKTRGQQVTLSCSPISGHRSVSWYQQTPGQGLQFLFEYFSETQRNKGNFPGRFSGRQFSNSRSEMNVSTLELGDSALYLCASTWGNTGELFFGEGSRLTVL.

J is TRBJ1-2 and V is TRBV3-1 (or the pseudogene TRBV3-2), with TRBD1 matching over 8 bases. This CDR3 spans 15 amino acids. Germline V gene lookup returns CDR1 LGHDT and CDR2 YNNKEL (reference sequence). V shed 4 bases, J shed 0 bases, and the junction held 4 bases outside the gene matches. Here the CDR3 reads CASSPRQGSNYGYTF. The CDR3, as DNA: TGTGCCAGCAGCCCTCGACAGGGGTCTAACTATGGCTACACCTTC.

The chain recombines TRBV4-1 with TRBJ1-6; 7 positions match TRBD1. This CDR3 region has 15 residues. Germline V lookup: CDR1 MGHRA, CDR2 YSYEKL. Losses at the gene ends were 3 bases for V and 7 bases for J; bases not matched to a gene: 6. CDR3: CASSQGGQLNSPLHF. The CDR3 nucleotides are TGCGCCAGCAGCCAGGGGGGACAGTTAAATTCACCCCTCCACTTT.

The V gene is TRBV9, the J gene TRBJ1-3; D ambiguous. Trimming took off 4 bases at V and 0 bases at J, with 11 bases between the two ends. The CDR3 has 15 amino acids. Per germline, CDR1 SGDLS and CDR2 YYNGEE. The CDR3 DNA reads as TGTGCCAGCAGCCCCACGGGGATCTCTGGAAACACCATATATTTT. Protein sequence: CASSPTGISGNTIYF.

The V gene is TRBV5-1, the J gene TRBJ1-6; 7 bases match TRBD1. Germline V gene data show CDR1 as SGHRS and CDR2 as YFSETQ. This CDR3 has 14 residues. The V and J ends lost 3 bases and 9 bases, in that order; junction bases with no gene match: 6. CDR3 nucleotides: TGCGCCAGCAGCTCCACAGGGGAGGTTTCACCCCTCCACTTT. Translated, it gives CASSSTGEVSPLHF. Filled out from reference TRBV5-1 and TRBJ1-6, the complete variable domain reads KAGVTQTPRYLIKTRGQQVTLSCSPISGHRSVSWYQQTPGQGLQFLFEYFSETQRNKGNFPGRFSGRQFSNSRSEMNVSTLELGDSALYLCASSSTGEVSPLHFGNGTRLTVT.

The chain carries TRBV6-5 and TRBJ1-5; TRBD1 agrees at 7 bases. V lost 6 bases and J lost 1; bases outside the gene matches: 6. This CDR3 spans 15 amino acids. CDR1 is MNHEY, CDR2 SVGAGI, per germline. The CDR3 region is CASRLSQGSNQPQHF. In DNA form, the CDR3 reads TGTGCCAGCAGATTATCACAGGGGAGCAATCAGCCCCAGCATTTT.

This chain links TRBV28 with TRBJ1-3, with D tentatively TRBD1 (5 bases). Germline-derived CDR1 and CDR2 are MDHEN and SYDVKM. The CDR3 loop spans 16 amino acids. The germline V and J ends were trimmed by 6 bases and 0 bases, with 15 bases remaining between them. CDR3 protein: CASSLTRQISGNTIYF. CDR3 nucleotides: TGTGCCAGCAGCTTGACCCGACAGATCTCTGGAAACACCATATATTTT.

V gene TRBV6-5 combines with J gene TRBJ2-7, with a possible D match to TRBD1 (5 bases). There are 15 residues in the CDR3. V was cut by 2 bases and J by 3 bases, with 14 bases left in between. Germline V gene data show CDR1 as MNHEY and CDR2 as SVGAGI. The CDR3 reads CASSYRNRSLYEQYF. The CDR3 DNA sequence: TGTGCCAGCAGTTACAGGAACAGGTCTCTCTACGAGCAGTACTTC.

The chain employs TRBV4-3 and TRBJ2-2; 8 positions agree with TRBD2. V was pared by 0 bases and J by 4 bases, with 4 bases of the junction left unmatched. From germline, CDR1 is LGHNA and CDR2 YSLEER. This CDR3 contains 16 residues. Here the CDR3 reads CASSQDGGGLTGELFF. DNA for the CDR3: TGCGCCAGCAGCCAAGACGGGGGGGGGCTCACCGGGGAGCTGTTTTTT.

The CDR3 is CASSLWRQPQHF. In DNA form, the CDR3 reads TGTGCCAGCAGTTTATGGAGGCAGCCCCAGCATTTT. The chain employs TRBV12-3 or TRBV12-4 and TRBJ1-5; D remains ambiguous. The CDR3 has 12 amino acids. V lost 2 bases and J 7 bases, leaving 6 bases between the germline ends.

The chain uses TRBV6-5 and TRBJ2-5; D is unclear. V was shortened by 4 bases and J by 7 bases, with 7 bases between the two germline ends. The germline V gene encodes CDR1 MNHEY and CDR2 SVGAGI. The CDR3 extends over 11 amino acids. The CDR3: CASSFGWTQYF. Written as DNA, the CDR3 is TGTGCCAGCAGTTTCGGGTGGACCCAGTACTTC.

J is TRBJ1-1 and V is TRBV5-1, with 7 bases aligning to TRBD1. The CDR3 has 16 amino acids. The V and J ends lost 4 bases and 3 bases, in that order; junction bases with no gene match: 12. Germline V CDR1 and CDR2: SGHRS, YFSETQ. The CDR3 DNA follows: TGCGCCAGCAGCATGGATAAGACAGGGTGGGACACTGAAGCTTTCTTT. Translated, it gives CASSMDKTGWDTEAFF.

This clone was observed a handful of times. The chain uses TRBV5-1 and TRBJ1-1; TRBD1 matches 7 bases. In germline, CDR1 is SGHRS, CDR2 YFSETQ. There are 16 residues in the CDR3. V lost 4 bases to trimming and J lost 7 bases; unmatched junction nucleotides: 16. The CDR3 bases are TGCGCCAGCAGCCCATACGGCGACAGGGTCTTAGGTGAAGCTTTCTTT. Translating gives CASSPYGDRVLGEAFF.

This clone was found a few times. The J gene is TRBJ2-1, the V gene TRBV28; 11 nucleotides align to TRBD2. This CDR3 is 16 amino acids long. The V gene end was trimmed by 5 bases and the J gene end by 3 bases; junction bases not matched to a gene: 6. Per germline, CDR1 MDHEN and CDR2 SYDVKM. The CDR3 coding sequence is TGTGCCAGCAGTCCGCGGACTAGCGGGTTCTACAATGAGCAGTTCTTC. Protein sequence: CASSPRTSGFYNEQFF.

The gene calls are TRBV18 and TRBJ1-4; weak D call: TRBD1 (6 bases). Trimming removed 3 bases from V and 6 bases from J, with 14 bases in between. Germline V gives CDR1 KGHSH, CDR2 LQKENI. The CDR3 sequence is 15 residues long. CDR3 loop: CASSPDRTVHEKLFF. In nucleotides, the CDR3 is TGTGCCAGCTCACCCGACAGGACCGTCCATGAAAAACTGTTTTTT. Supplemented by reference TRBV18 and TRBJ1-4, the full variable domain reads NAGVMQNPRHLVRRRGQEARLRCSPMKGHSHVYWYRQLPEEGLKFMVYLQKENIIDESGMPKERFSAEFPKEGPSILRIQQVVRGDSAAYFCASSPDRTVHEKLFFGSGTQLSVL.

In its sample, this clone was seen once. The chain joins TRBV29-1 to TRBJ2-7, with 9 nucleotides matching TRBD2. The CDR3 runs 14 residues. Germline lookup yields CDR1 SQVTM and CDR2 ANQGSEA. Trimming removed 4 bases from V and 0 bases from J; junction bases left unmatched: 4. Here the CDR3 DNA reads TGCAGCGTTGTCGCTAGCGGGGTCTCCTACGAGCAGTACTTC. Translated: CSVVASGVSYEQYF.

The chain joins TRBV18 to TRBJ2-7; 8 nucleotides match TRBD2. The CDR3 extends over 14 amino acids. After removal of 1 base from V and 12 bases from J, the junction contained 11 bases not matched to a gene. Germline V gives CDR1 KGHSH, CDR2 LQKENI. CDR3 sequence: CASSPRDGTSNSYF. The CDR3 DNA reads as TGTGCCAGCTCACCACGGGACGGGACTAGTAATTCGTACTTC.

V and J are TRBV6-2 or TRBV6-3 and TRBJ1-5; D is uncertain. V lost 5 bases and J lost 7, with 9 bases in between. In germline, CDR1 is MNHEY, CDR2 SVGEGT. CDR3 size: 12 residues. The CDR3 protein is CASSTVEQPQHF. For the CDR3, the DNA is TGTGCCAGCAGTACAGTTGAACAGCCCCAGCATTTT.

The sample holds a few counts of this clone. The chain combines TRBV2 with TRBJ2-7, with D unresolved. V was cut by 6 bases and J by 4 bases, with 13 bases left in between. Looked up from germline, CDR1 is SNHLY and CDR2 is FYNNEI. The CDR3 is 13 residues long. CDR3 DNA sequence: TGTGCCAGCAGGCAATTCGGTAGTTACGAGCAGTACTTC. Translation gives CASRQFGSYEQYF.

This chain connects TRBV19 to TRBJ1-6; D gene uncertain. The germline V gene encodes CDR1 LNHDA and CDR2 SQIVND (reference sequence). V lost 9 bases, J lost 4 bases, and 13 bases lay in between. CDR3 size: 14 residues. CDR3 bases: TGTGCCAGCGGCGGGTCGGGTTATAATTCACCCCTCCACTTT. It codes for CASGGSGYNSPLHF.